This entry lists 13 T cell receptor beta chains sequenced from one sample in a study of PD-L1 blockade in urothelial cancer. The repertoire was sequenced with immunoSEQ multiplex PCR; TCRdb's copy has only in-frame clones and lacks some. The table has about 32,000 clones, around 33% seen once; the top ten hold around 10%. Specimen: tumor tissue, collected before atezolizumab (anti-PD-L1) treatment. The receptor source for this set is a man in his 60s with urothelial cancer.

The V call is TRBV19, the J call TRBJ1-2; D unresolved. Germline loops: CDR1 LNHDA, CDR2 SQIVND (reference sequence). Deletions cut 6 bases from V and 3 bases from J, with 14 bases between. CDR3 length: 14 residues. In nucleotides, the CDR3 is TGTGCCAGTAGCGGTGAGGGCGGGGACTATGGCTACACCTTC. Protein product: CASSGEGGDYGYTF.

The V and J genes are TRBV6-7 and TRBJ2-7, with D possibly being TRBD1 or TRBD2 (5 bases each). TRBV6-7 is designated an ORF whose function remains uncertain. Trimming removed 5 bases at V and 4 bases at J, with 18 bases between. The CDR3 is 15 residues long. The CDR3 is CASSRPPGRSYEQYF. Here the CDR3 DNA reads TGTGCCAGCAGTAGGCCACCGGGACGGTCTTACGAGCAGTACTTC.

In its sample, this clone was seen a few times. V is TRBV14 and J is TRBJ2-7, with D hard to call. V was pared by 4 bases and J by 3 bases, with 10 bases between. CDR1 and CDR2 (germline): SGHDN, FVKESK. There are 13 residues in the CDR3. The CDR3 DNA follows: TGTGCCAGCAGCCGATACTTAGGCTACGAGCAGTACTTC. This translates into CASSRYLGYEQYF.

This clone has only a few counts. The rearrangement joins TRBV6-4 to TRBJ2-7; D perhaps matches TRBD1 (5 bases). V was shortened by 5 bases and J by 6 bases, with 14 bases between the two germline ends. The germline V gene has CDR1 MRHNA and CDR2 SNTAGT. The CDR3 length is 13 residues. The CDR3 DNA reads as TGTGCCAGCAGTTACCGGGTTAGGGGCGAGCAGTACTTC. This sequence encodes CASSYRVRGEQYF.

DNA of the CDR3: TGTGCCAGTAGTTTATACCTCGGGACAGTGGAGGAACTGTTTTTT. This sequence encodes CASSLYLGTVEELFF. The chain employs TRBV19 and TRBJ1-4, with 7 bases fitting TRBD1. V gave up 5 bases and J gave up 12 bases; unmatched junction bases: 15. CDR1 LNHDA and CDR2 SQIVND come from the germline V gene (reference sequence). This CDR3 is 15 amino acids long.

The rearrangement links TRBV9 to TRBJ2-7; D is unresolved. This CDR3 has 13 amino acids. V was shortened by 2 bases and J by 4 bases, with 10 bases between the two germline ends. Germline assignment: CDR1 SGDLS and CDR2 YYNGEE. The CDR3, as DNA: TGTGCCAGCAGCGTCGACGGGTCATACGAGCAGTACTTC. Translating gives CASSVDGSYEQYF.

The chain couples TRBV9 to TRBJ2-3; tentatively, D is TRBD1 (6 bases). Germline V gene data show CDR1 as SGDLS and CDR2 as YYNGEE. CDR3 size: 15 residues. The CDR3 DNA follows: TGTGCGAGCGACGTCCAGGGGCCGGCCGGGGATACGCAGTATTTT. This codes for CASDVQGPAGDTQYF. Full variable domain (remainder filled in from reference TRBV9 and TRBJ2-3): DSGVTQTPKHLITATGQRVTLRCSPRSGDLSVYWYQQSLDQGLQFLIQYYNGEERAKGNILERFSAQQFPDLHSELNLSSLELGDSALYFCASDVQGPAGDTQYFGPGTRLTVL.

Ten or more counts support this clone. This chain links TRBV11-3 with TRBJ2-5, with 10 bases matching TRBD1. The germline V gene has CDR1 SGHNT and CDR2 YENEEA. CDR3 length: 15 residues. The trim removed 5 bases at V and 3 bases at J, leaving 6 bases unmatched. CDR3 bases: TGTGCCAGCAGCATTACCGGGACAGGGGAAGAGACCCAGTACTTC. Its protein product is CASSITGTGEETQYF.

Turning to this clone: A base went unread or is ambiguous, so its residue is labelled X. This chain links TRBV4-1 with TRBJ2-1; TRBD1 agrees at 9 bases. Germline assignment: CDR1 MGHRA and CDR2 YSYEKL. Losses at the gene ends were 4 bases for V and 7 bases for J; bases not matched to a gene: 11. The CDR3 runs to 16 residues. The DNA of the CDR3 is TGCGCCAGCAGCCCACTTGRACAGGGGGCGATTAATGAGCAGTTCTTC. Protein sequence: CASSPLXQGAINEQFF.

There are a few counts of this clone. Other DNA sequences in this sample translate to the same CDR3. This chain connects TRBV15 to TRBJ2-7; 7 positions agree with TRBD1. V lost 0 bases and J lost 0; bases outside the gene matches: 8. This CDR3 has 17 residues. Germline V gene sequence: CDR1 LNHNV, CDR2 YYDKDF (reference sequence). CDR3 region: CATSRDLGTVPSYEQYF. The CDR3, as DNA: TGTGCCACCAGCAGAGATCTCGGGACAGTTCCCTCCTACGAGCAGTACTTC.

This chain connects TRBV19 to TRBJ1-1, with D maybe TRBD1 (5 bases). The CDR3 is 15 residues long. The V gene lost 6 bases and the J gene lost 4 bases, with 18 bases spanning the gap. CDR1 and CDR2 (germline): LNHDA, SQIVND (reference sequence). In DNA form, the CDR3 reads TGTGCCAGTAGAAATGGACAAGGGTGGGCCACTGAAGCTTTCTTT. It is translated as CASRNGQGWATEAFF.

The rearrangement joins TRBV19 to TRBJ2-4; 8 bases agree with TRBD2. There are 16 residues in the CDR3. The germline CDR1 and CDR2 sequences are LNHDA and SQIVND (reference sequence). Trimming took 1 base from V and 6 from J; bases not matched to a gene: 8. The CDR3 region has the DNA TGTGCCAGTAGTATAGGGAGCGGGAGTGGAGGAAACATTCAGTACTTC. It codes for CASSIGSGSGGNIQYF.

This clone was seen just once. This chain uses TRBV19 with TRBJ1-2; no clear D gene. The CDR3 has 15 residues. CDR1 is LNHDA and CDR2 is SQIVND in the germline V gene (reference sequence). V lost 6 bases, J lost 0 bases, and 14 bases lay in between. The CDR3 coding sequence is TGTGCCAGTAGGGCGGCCGCGGGAGCTAACTATGGCTACACCTTC. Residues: CASRAAAGANYGYTF.